The sequence of this T cell receptor beta chain was determined in a study of T cell repertoires in cytomegalovirus infection. About the study: A matching HLA type, together with CMV infection, was signaled by public TCR beta signatures. Study-level points and caveats: Pooled public TCR beta family frequency picked out CMV carriers with the relevant HLA.

The germline gives CDR1 KGHDR, CDR2 SFDVKD. This CDR3 is built from 15 residues. V dropped 0 bases and J dropped 4 bases, with 11 bases sitting between them. Many counts were recorded for this clonotype. The target antigen is unknown. One entry per CDR3 protein results from TCRdb running MiXCR on the reads. This sample yields 400,000 to 550,000 distinct CDR3 sequences, of which about 11% are seen a single time; about a tenth belongs to the top ten. The specimen sequenced was PBMCs. The chain recombines TRBV24-1 with TRBJ2-5; no firm D call. This TCR derives from a human donor in good health (CMV status not recorded). Some clones in this sample may be carry-over from other donors' samples. Written as DNA, the CDR3 is TGTGCCACCAGTGATTTGAGTGACCGGGCAGAGACCCAGTACTTC. Its protein product is CATSDLSDRAETQYF.